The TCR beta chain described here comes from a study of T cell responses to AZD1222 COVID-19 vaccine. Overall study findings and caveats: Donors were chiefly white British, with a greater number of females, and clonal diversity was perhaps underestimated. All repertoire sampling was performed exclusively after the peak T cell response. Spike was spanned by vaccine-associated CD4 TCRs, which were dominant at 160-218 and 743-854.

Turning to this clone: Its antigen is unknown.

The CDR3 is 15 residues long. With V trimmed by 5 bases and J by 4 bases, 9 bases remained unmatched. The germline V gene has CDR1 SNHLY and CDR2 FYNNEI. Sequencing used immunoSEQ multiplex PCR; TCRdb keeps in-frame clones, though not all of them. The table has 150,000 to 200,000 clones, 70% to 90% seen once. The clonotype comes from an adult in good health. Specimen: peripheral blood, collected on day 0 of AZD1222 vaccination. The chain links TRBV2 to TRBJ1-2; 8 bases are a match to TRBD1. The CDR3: CASSPYRTGSYGYTF. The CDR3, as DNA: TGTGCCAGCAGTCCTTATCGGACAGGGAGCTATGGCTACACCTTC. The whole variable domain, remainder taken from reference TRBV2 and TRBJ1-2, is EPEVTQTPSHQVTQMGQEVILRCVPISNHLYFYWYRQILGQKVEFLVSFYNNEISEKSEIFDDQFSVERPDGSNFTLKIRSTKLEDSAMYFCASSPYRTGSYGYTFGSGTRLTVV.